Here is one TCR beta chain with its context. Its specificity is unknown. The naive CD8 subset, CD45RO-negative cells positively selected for CCR7, excluded terminally differentiated effector memory CD45RA+ cells. This was a deep-level run. Clones were read by immunoSEQ multiplex PCR, and TCRdb kept only the in-frame ones, dropping some. This sample carries over 2,000,000 clones, just under 95% of them seen once, and the ten largest clones take approximately 1.7%. This sample was taken from a study of shared clonotypes between healthy human individuals. Study-wide points: Among the subsets, naive ones generally showed larger estimated richness than memory ones. Limited genetic and exposure-history diversity came from having few donors.

Sequencing input: naive CD8+ T cells from PBMCs. The clonotype was recovered from a man younger than 35 in good health. Some clones in this sample may be carry-over from other donors' samples.

The CDR3 here is CASSPGVGTEAFF. CDR3 sequence (DNA): TGTGCCAGCAGCCCTGGAGTCGGCACTGAAGCTTTCTTT. The chain employs TRBV7-6 and TRBJ1-1; D gene uncertain. The length of the CDR3 is 13 residues. Germline V gene lookup returns CDR1 SGHVS and CDR2 FNYEAQ. The V and J ends lost 5 bases and 4 bases respectively, with 11 bases between them.